The clone carrying this TCR beta chain occurred once. These data belong to a study of OX40 agonist ivuxolimab in advanced cancers. Patients had blood sampled at baseline and again on cycle 4 day 1 and cycle 7 day 1. Clones were read by immunoSEQ multiplex PCR, and TCRdb kept only the in-frame ones, dropping some. Of roughly 9,800 clones in the sample, roughly 63% are singletons; the top ten hold roughly 50%. Trimming pared 5 bases from V and 4 bases from J, leaving 12 bases between. The CDR3 runs to 13 residues. The germline gives CDR1 SGHDT, CDR2 YYEEEE. Sequencing was performed on CD4+ or CD8+ T cells sorted from blood, taken in a trial of the OX40 agonist ivuxolimab. This clonotype originated in an adult with an advanced solid tumor such as melanoma, head and neck, liver or kidney cancer. The chain has TRBV5-6 and TRBJ1-1; D remains ambiguous. The CDR3 DNA is TGTGCCAGCAGTTACTCGGAGGTCACTGAAGCTTTCTTT. It specifies CASSYSEVTEAFF.